These 26 T cell receptor beta chains share one sample of origin, sequenced in a study of blood T cell repertoires in COVID-19. Produced via immunoSEQ multiplex PCR; TCRdb's table is partial and in-frame only. Counted here are about 260,000 clones, around 87% occurring once; the ten biggest clones make up about 2.5%. The material sequenced was peripheral blood. Receptors were obtained from a woman aged 45-60 years with acute or convalescent COVID-19.

The CDR3 is CASSVELAGNNEQFF. In DNA form, the CDR3 reads TGTGCCAGCAGCGTAGAACTAGCGGGAAATAATGAGCAGTTCTTC. V usage is TRBV9 and J usage is TRBJ2-1; 10 nucleotides match TRBD2. The CDR3 spans 15 residues. V dropped 0 bases and J dropped 7; count of bases not matched to a gene: 4. Germline V gene data show CDR1 as SGDLS and CDR2 as YYNGEE. Full variable domain (rest looked up from reference TRBV9 and TRBJ2-1): DSGVTQTPKHLITATGQRVTLRCSPRSGDLSVYWYQQSLDQGLQFLIQYYNGEERAKGNILERFSAQQFPDLHSELNLSSLELGDSALYFCASSVELAGNNEQFFGPGTRLTVL.

The chain has TRBV9 and TRBJ2-5; D ambiguous. This CDR3 has 14 residues. The V end lost 0 bases, the J end lost 0 bases, and 6 bases lay between the germline ends. Germline V CDR1 and CDR2: SGDLS, YYNGEE. Here the CDR3 DNA reads TGTGCCAGCAGCGTAGGTACTTACCAAGAGACCCAGTACTTC. Translation gives CASSVGTYQETQYF.

Notes on this clone: This CDR3 is also generated by other DNA sequences in the sample. J is TRBJ2-7 and V is TRBV28, with a possible D match to TRBD2 (5 bases). V shed 5 bases and J shed 5 bases, with 13 bases lying between them. The germline V gene has CDR1 MDHEN and CDR2 SYDVKM. The CDR3 covers 13 residues. The CDR3: CASSPRWGDEQYF. In DNA form, the CDR3 reads TGTGCCAGCAGTCCGCGGTGGGGAGACGAGCAGTACTTC.

In the case of this clone: This specimen includes other DNA sequences encoding the same CDR3. The chain uses TRBV6-5 and TRBJ1-1, with D tentatively TRBD1 (6 bases). The CDR3 consists of 14 residues. The V end was cut by 0 bases, the J end by 4 bases, with 9 bases between. The V gene's germline CDR1 is MNHEY and CDR2 SVGAGI. CDR3 sequence reads: CASSYSRGGTEAFF. Written as DNA, the CDR3 is TGTGCCAGCAGTTACTCGAGGGGGGGCACTGAAGCTTTCTTT.

The V and J genes are TRBV5-1 and TRBJ2-3, with a possible D match to TRBD2 (6 bases). This CDR3 is 15 amino acids long. Trimming removed 0 bases from V and 3 bases from J, with 11 bases in between. Germline V gene lookup returns CDR1 SGHRS and CDR2 YFSETQ. The CDR3 DNA follows: TGCGCCAGCAGCTTGGGGCCGGGAGCGACAGATACGCAGTATTTT. This codes for CASSLGPGATDTQYF.

This chain joins TRBV24-1 and TRBJ2-3, with a possible D match to TRBD1 (6 bases). The CDR3 has 19 amino acids. Trimming took off 0 bases at V and 0 bases at J, with 18 bases between the two ends. Germline CDR1 is KGHDR and CDR2 is SFDVKD. DNA for the CDR3: TGTGCCACCAGTGATTTGCCACGAACCGGGACACCTAGCACAGATACGCAGTATTTT. It encodes CATSDLPRTGTPSTDTQYF.

This clone was seen once. The sample holds other DNA sequences that translate to the same CDR3. The genes are TRBV7-8 and TRBJ2-7, with D perhaps TRBD1 (6 bases). This CDR3 spans 12 amino acids. Trimming stripped 2 bases from V and 11 bases from J, with 13 bases between. Germline loops: CDR1 SGHVS, CDR2 FQNEAQ. The CDR3 region has the DNA TGTGCCAGCAGCTTAACAGGCAGGGGTAAGTACTTC. It translates to CASSLTGRGKYF. Full variable domain (missing parts from reference TRBV7-8 and TRBJ2-7): GAGVSQSPRYKVAKRGQDVALRCDPISGHVSLFWYQQALGQGPEFLTYFQNEAQLDKSGLPSDRFFAERPEGSVSTLKIQRTQQEDSAVYLCASSLTGRGKYFGPGTRLTVT.

The V gene is TRBV28, the J gene TRBJ1-2, with no clear D. CDR1 MDHEN and CDR2 SYDVKM come from the germline V gene. Trimming cost V 6 bases and J 3 bases, with 14 bases left between them. The length of the CDR3 is 14 residues. The CDR3: CASSSSPGDYGYTF. CDR3 bases: TGTGCCAGCAGCTCCTCCCCAGGCGACTATGGCTACACCTTC.

This clone showed up just once. The chain employs TRBV30 and TRBJ1-4; the D is unclear. The germline gives CDR1 GTSNPN, CDR2 SVGIG (reference sequence). Trimming cost V 4 bases and J 8 bases, with 11 bases left between them. The CDR3 has 12 amino acids. This chain's CDR3 is CAWNSAGEKLFF. The CDR3 coding sequence is TGTGCCTGGAACTCGGCGGGAGAAAAACTGTTTTTT.

The chain couples TRBV5-1 to TRBJ2-5; D gene ambiguous. Per germline, CDR1 SGHRS and CDR2 YFSETQ. The CDR3 is made up of 13 amino acids. V was shortened by 0 bases and J by 4 bases, with 7 bases between the two germline ends. The CDR3 DNA reads TGCGCCAGCAGCTTGGCGCAGTCAGAGACCCAGTACTTC. This translates into CASSLAQSETQYF.

The chain has TRBV7-2 and TRBJ2-7; 7 nucleotides line up with TRBD2. The CDR3 loop spans 15 amino acids. The V gene end was trimmed by 4 bases and the J gene end by 0 bases; junction bases not matched to a gene: 6. Looked up from germline, CDR1 is SGHTA and CDR2 is FQGNSA. Here the CDR3 DNA reads TGTGCCAGCAGCTCCCCCGGACTAGGCTCCTACGAGCAGTACTTC. Translated, it gives CASSSPGLGSYEQYF.

This chain connects TRBV11-2 to TRBJ1-1; TRBD1 agrees at 8 bases. The CDR3 is 15 amino acids. Germline CDR1 SGHAT, CDR2 FQNNGV. With V trimmed by 5 bases and J by 0 bases, 5 bases remained unmatched. This chain's CDR3 is CASSGDRPMNTEAFF. The CDR3 DNA is TGTGCCAGCAGCGGGGACAGGCCTATGAACACTGAAGCTTTCTTT.

This chain joins TRBV5-1 and TRBJ1-5; weak D call: TRBD1 (6 bases). The CDR3 extends over 16 amino acids. CDR1 is SGHRS and CDR2 is YFSETQ in the germline V gene. V was pared by 4 bases and J by 7 bases, with 21 bases between. CDR3 region: CASSTTYREGMQPQHF. The CDR3 DNA sequence: TGCGCCAGCAGCACCACCTACAGGGAGGGGATGCAGCCCCAGCATTTT.

As DNA, the CDR3 is TGTGCCAGCAGTGACTACGGGACAGGGGTTCAAGAGACCCAGTACTTC. Translation: CASSDYGTGVQETQYF. The J gene is TRBJ2-5, the V gene TRBV6-1, with 10 bases fitting TRBD1. The germline V gene encodes CDR1 MNHNS and CDR2 SASEGT. The CDR3 sequence is 16 residues long. Trimming removed 3 bases from V and 2 bases from J; junction bases left unmatched: 6.

The V and J genes are TRBV28 and TRBJ2-1, with TRBD1 as a possible D gene (6 bases). Germline V gene sequence: CDR1 MDHEN, CDR2 SYDVKM. Between the trimmed V and J ends, which lost 5 bases and 0 bases, there was a span of 14 bases. CDR3 length equals 16 residues. CDR3 in DNA: TGTGCCAGCAGTACCTCGAGGGGGACCTCCTACAATGAGCAGTTCTTC. It translates to CASSTSRGTSYNEQFF.

J is TRBJ2-2 and V is TRBV5-1; 13 bases map to TRBD2. V dropped 0 bases and J dropped 10; count of bases not matched to a gene: 3. The germline CDR1 and CDR2 sequences are SGHRS and YFSETQ. CDR3 length: 15 amino acids. In nucleotides, the CDR3 is TGCGCCAGCAGCTTGGCCGGGACTAGCGGGGAGGAGCTGTTTTTT. Translated, it gives CASSLAGTSGEELFF.

The genes are TRBV6-6 and TRBJ1-1, with D maybe TRBD1 (5 bases). V was trimmed by 2 bases and J by 2 bases, leaving 6 bases between them. The germline V gene encodes CDR1 MNHNY and CDR2 SVGAGI (reference sequence). The CDR3 length is 13 residues. CDR3 in amino acids: CASSYQGNTEAFF. In DNA, the CDR3 is TGTGCCAGCAGTTACCAGGGTAACACTGAAGCTTTCTTT.

J is TRBJ1-1 and V is TRBV7-9; 9 bases line up with TRBD1. The ends lost 5 bases at V and 5 bases at J; junction bases unmatched: 9. Germline V CDR1 and CDR2: SEHNR, FQNEAQ (reference sequence). The CDR3 is made up of 15 amino acids. This CDR3 reads CASSPTGGFWTEAFF. The CDR3 region has the DNA TGTGCCAGCAGCCCTACAGGGGGCTTTTGGACTGAAGCTTTCTTT.

In its sample, this clone was seen once. The chain couples TRBV12-3 or TRBV12-4 to TRBJ1-1; D unclear. This CDR3 is 12 amino acids long. V gave up 3 bases and J gave up 5 bases, with 7 bases separating them. CDR3 in DNA: TGTGCCAGCAGTTTCGGAGGGACTGAAGCTTTCTTT. Translating gives CASSFGGTEAFF.

The chain recombines TRBV6-5 with TRBJ1-1; TRBD1 is a possible D gene (5 bases). The CDR3 has 15 amino acids. V was cut by 2 bases and J by 2 bases, with 12 bases left in between. The germline gives CDR1 MNHEY, CDR2 SVGAGI. DNA of the CDR3: TGTGCCAGCAGTTACGGGAGGGACGGCAACACTGAAGCTTTCTTT. This codes for CASSYGRDGNTEAFF.

The chain uses TRBV28 and TRBJ2-1; 10 nucleotides agree with TRBD2. The germline gives CDR1 MDHEN, CDR2 SYDVKM. The length of the CDR3 is 15 residues. The junction had 11 bases not matched to a gene; V was cut back by 3 bases and J by 12 bases. The DNA for the CDR3 is TGTGCCAGCAGTTTCTTAACTAGCGGGAATTTAGGGCAGTTCTTC. Its protein product is CASSFLTSGNLGQFF. The full variable domain, its missing parts supplied by reference TRBV28 and TRBJ2-1, is DVKVTQSSRYLVKRTGEKVFLECVQDMDHENMFWYRQDPGLGLRLIYFSYDVKMKEKGDIPEGYSVSREKKERFSLILESASTNQTSMYLCASSFLTSGNLGQFFGPGTRLTVL.

V usage is TRBV6-1 and J usage is TRBJ2-7; perhaps TRBD2 as D (5 bases). This CDR3 is 14 amino acids long. Trimming took 3 bases from V and 3 from J, leaving 12 bases between them. Per germline, CDR1 MNHNS and CDR2 SASEGT. This CDR3 is CASSETGKGYEQYF. DNA of the CDR3: TGTGCCAGCAGTGAGACGGGAAAGGGCTACGAGCAGTACTTC.

V gene TRBV7-8 combines with J gene TRBJ2-1, with 11 bases that match TRBD2. Trimming cost V 5 bases and J 5 bases; bases outside gene matches: 5. Germline V CDR1 and CDR2: SGHVS, FQNEAQ. The CDR3 is made up of 15 amino acids. The CDR3 here is CASSVLAGAHNEQFF. CDR3 sequence (DNA): TGTGCCAGCAGCGTACTAGCGGGAGCCCACAATGAGCAGTTCTTC.

The J gene is TRBJ1-4, the V gene TRBV27; 9 positions match TRBD1. The CDR3 length is 14 residues. With 6 bases clipped from V and 4 bases from J, the junction kept 3 bases outside the gene matches. Germline assignment: CDR1 MNHEY and CDR2 SMNVEV (reference sequence). The CDR3 bases are TGTGCCAGCAGCCGGGACAGGGATAATGAAAAACTGTTTTTT. It is translated as CASSRDRDNEKLFF.

There are a few counts of this clone. V is TRBV4-1 and J is TRBJ1-4; TRBD1 might be the D (5 bases). The germline V and J ends were trimmed by 0 bases and 8 bases, with 22 bases remaining between them. The CDR3 is 18 amino acids. Germline CDR1 reads MGHRA; CDR2 reads YSYEKL. Here the CDR3 DNA reads TGCGCCAGCAGCCAAGACCCGTGGCCGGTTGGGGGGGGAGAAAAACTGTTTTTT. It codes for CASSQDPWPVGGGEKLFF.

The chain recombines TRBV5-5 with TRBJ2-1; 9 bases line up with TRBD1. The V and J ends lost 4 bases and 0 bases, in that order; junction bases with no gene match: 14. The CDR3 has 19 amino acids. Germline CDR1 and CDR2: SGHKS and YYEKEE (reference sequence). The DNA for the CDR3 is TGTGCCAGCAGCCCTGGACAGGGGAGAGACTTGAGCTCCTACAATGAGCAGTTCTTC. Its protein product is CASSPGQGRDLSSYNEQFF.